This entry is about one T cell receptor (beta chain). Its antigen is not known. These data belong to a study of T-cell reconstitution after alpha-beta-depleted transplantation in children. Unique molecular identifiers tagged the TCRbeta library. Using its own MiXCR run on the PCR reads, TCRdb lists one record per CDR3 protein. This sample has approximately 800,000 distinct CDR3 sequences, with 15% to 20% found just once. Study results and limitations: Fresh T-cell production supplied most of the T-cell counts and diversity seen one year after transplant. Surviving recipient T cells and intrathymic progenitors accounted for some patients' high TCRbeta diversity at day 60.

The V end lost 5 bases, the J end lost 4 bases, and 11 bases lay between the germline ends. Per the germline V gene, CDR1 is MNHEY and CDR2 is SMNVEV (reference sequence). This CDR3 has 13 residues. Sequenced here: PBMCs, mostly from graft donor cells, sampled 360 days after TCRalphabeta/CD19-depleted stem cell transplant. The TCR originated in a male patient between 5 and 17 years old who had a stem cell transplant for acute lymphoblastic leukemia, so the T cells may come from the graft donor. The chain is built from TRBV27 and TRBJ1-2; D gene uncertain. CDR3 amino acids: CASSLGSTYGYTF. For the CDR3, the DNA is TGTGCCAGCAGTCTGGGCAGCACCTATGGCTACACCTTC.